This T cell receptor beta chain was sequenced during a study of OX40 agonist ivuxolimab in advanced cancers. Findings of the study overall: Among the least clonally expanded were partial responders at 0.1-3.0 mg/kg.

Patients were ruled out by autoimmune disease history or systemic immunosuppression. As to this clone: Its antigen is unknown.

Method: immunoSEQ multiplex PCR; TCRdb's copy keeps in-frame clones and lacks some. The data contain about 73,000 clones, 86% of them seen just once; the ten biggest clones take up approximately 0.7%. The TCR sequence derives from an adult with an advanced solid tumor such as melanoma, head and neck, liver or kidney cancer. Sequencing was performed on CD4+ or CD8+ T cells sorted from blood, taken in a trial of the OX40 agonist ivuxolimab.

CDR3 DNA sequence: TGTGCCAGCTCGCCCCGGGTTAGCTACGAGCAGTACTTC. Translating gives CASSPRVSYEQYF. The J gene is TRBJ2-7, the V gene TRBV18, with D hard to call. Trimming left V 6 bases short and J 3 bases short, with 12 bases between. The CDR3 extends over 13 amino acids. Germline V gene sequence: CDR1 KGHSH, CDR2 LQKENI.